This TCR beta chain was recorded in a study of early T cells in non-severe SARS-CoV-2 infection. Study overall: Bulk RNA taken from unsorted whole blood was sequenced, leaving chains unpaired.

Researchers attached unique molecular identifiers to individual cDNA molecules. TCRdb reprocessed the 5' RACE reads via MiXCR and lists one record per CDR3 protein. The sample shows 70,000 or so distinct CDR3 sequences, roughly an eighth of them seen only once. Germline lookup yields CDR1 SQVTM and CDR2 ANQGSEA. Trimming took off 3 bases at V and 6 bases at J, with 21 bases between the two ends. The CDR3 is made up of 16 amino acids. In this sample, this clonotype turned up many times. The chain recombines TRBV29-1 with TRBJ2-1; perhaps TRBD1 as D (6 bases). This receptor was obtained from an adult who was a healthcare worker with PCR-confirmed SARS-CoV-2 infection or an uninfected control (not recorded which). Sequenced input: whole blood. This chain's CDR3 is CSVDWAGVGYSNEQFF. DNA of the CDR3: TGCAGCGTTGATTGGGCAGGGGTAGGATACAGCAATGAGCAGTTCTTC.